This T cell receptor beta chain was retrieved from a study of T cells in tuberculosis. Overall study context: PBMC were archived before or within 7 days of starting treatment.

Turning to this clone: Its antigen is not identified.

The assay was immunoSEQ multiplex PCR, and TCRdb's table has in-frame clones only and misses some. The table includes tens of thousands of clones, 90% to 95% detected once. Stated time point: new active TB diagnosis, blood taken before or within 7 days of starting treatment. The V and J ends lost 10 bases and 4 bases, in that order; junction bases with no gene match: 8. Germline lookup yields CDR1 MNHNS and CDR2 SASEGT. This CDR3 is built from 13 residues. General observations from the study: GEM motif frequencies gave more than 65% accuracy; the GMM repertoire gave roughly 85%. Cases with active tuberculosis were adults, while controls were adolescents.

The clonotype comes from an adult with tuberculosis. The J gene is TRBJ2-7, the V gene TRBV6-1; 9 positions agree with TRBD1. The sample consisted of PBMCs, taken at tuberculosis diagnosis. The CDR3 DNA reads as TGTGCCACCCAGGGACAGGGAGGTTACGAGCAGTACTTC. This sequence encodes CATQGQGGYEQYF.